The 10 T cell receptor beta chains in this list originate from one sample, sequenced in a study of T-cell memory formation after mild COVID-19. Using its own MiXCR run on the 5' RACE reads, TCRdb lists one record per CDR3 protein. The data show about 560,000 distinct CDR3 sequences, 15% to 20% seen once. The specimen was PBMCs or a T cell subset sorted from them (not recorded which). Receptor source: an adult woman who had mild COVID-19 (a few samples of this study predate the infection). Cell type and time point are not known.

This clonotype showed up many times. The chain has TRBV7-2 and TRBJ2-1, with 7 positions matching TRBD1. This CDR3 region has 15 residues. V was clipped by 1 base and J by 2 bases; unmatched bases: 2. Germline CDR1 reads SGHTA; CDR2 reads FQGNSA. CDR3 region: CASSLGQGTYNEQFF. The CDR3 bases are TGTGCCAGCAGCTTAGGACAGGGAACCTACAATGAGCAGTTCTTC. Complete variable domain (other parts from reference TRBV7-2 and TRBJ2-1): GAGVSQSPSNKVTEKGKDVELRCDPISGHTALYWYRQSLGQGLEFLIYFQGNSAPDKSGLPSDRFSAERTGGSVSTLTIQRTQQEDSAVYLCASSLGQGTYNEQFFGPGTRLTVL.

Only a few counts were recorded for this clonotype. The chain links TRBV5-8 to TRBJ1-1; D unresolved. CDR3 length equals 12 residues. Trimming removed 0 bases at V and 5 bases at J, with 5 bases between. Germline V lookup: CDR1 SGHTS, CDR2 YDEGEE. For the CDR3, the DNA is TGTGCCAGCAGCTTGGAATATACTGAAGCTTTCTTT. The encoded protein is CASSLEYTEAFF.

The sample holds many counts of this clonotype. The rearrangement uses TRBV5-1 and TRBJ2-5; D is tentatively TRBD1 or TRBD2 (6 bases each). The CDR3 has 15 amino acids. Germline values: CDR1 SGHRS, CDR2 YFSETQ. The V and J ends lost 4 bases and 5 bases respectively, with 18 bases between them. CDR3 in DNA: TGCGCCAGCAGCCCCGGAGCACGGGGGCACGAGACCCAGTACTTC. This gives the protein CASSPGARGHETQYF.

This clonotype was seen ten or more times. CDR3 DNA sequence: TGTGCCAGCAGCTGGCTGACGTTCGTTAGTTTCTACAATGAGCAGTTCTTC. Translation: CASSWLTFVSFYNEQFF. The rearrangement links TRBV7-2 to TRBJ2-1; D unresolved. CDR1 and CDR2 (germline): SGHTA, FQGNSA. CDR3 length equals 17 residues. Trimming cost V 4 bases and J 3 bases, with 19 bases left between them.

This sequence joins TRBV7-8 and TRBJ2-5; 8 nucleotides line up with TRBD2. V was clipped by 1 base and J by 0 bases; unmatched bases: 7. Germline CDR1 reads SGHVS; CDR2 reads FQNEAQ. CDR3 length: 17 residues. The CDR3 loop reads CASSLGSLAGHQETQYF. DNA for the CDR3: TGTGCCAGCAGCTTAGGCTCCCTAGCGGGCCACCAAGAGACCCAGTACTTC.

This clonotype was observed a handful of times. The J gene is TRBJ2-3, the V gene TRBV10-3; no reliable D call. Germline CDR1 ENHRY, CDR2 SYGVKD. Trimming stripped 5 bases from V and 5 bases from J, with 17 bases between. The CDR3 length is 15 residues. The CDR3 protein is CAISPSWLAKDTQYF. The CDR3, as DNA: TGTGCCATCAGTCCCTCGTGGTTGGCGAAAGATACGCAGTATTTT.

A few counts support this clonotype. The V and J genes are TRBV5-1 and TRBJ2-7, with 9 bases lining up with TRBD1. V was clipped by 7 bases and J by 3 bases; unmatched bases: 11. This CDR3 comprises 15 residues. Germline CDR1 and CDR2: SGHRS and YFSETQ. CDR3 amino acids: CASRARQGEVYEQYF. CDR3 coding DNA: TGCGCCAGCCGAGCCAGACAGGGGGAGGTCTACGAGCAGTACTTC.

J is TRBJ1-3 and V is TRBV7-8; TRBD1 is a possible D gene (5 bases). V was cut by 4 bases and J by 0 bases, with 13 bases left in between. The CDR3 spans 16 residues. Germline V gene lookup returns CDR1 SGHVS and CDR2 FQNEAQ. CDR3 nucleotide sequence: TGTGCCAGCAGCTCTTGGACGGGGACCTCTGGAAACACCATATATTTT. This codes for CASSSWTGTSGNTIYF.

This clonotype was seen repeatedly, ten times or more. This chain links TRBV4-1 with TRBJ1-3; D is ambiguous. CDR1 is MGHRA and CDR2 is YSYEKL in the germline V gene. V was shortened by 0 bases and J by 4 bases, with 7 bases between the two germline ends. The CDR3 runs 14 residues. As DNA, the CDR3 is TGCGCCAGCAGCCAAGATAGGTCCGGAAACACCATATATTTT. Encoded protein: CASSQDRSGNTIYF.

This clonotype has more than one count but fewer than ten. A junction boundary mismatches the germline segment, possibly from a read error. The chain has TRBV7-2 and TRBJ2-7, with 10 bases matching TRBD2. The CDR3 runs to 15 residues. Germline V gives CDR1 SGHTA, CDR2 FQGNSA. This CDR3 is CASSLSGRASSEQYF. For the CDR3, the DNA is TGTGCCAGCAGCTTGAGCGGGAGGGCCTCCTCCGAGCAGTACTTC.